Detailed here is one T cell receptor (beta chain). Its target is unknown. Recent vaccinations or acute infections were absent in the healthy HIV-negative adult donors. Only in-frame clones appear in the TCRdb table, and some are missing; sequencing was by immunoSEQ multiplex PCR. The repertoire consists of millions of clones, with roughly 96% occurring once and the leading ten covering 0.1% to 0.15%. The sample originates from a study of shared clonotypes between healthy human individuals. Germline V gene lookup returns CDR1 KGHSH and CDR2 LQKENI. Trimming stripped 3 bases from V and 2 bases from J, with 7 bases between. There are 14 residues in the CDR3. Regarding the study as a whole: The donor pool, a small one, limited the genetic and exposure-history diversity represented.

The source is a man between 18 and 29 years old in good health. The chain recombines TRBV18 with TRBJ2-2, with D hard to call. The sample taken for sequencing was naive CD4+ T cells sorted from blood. As for subset: CD45RA+ positively selected. As DNA, the CDR3 is TGTGCCAGCTCACCCTCAGAAAACACCGGGGAGCTGTTTTTT. This translates into CASSPSENTGELFF.